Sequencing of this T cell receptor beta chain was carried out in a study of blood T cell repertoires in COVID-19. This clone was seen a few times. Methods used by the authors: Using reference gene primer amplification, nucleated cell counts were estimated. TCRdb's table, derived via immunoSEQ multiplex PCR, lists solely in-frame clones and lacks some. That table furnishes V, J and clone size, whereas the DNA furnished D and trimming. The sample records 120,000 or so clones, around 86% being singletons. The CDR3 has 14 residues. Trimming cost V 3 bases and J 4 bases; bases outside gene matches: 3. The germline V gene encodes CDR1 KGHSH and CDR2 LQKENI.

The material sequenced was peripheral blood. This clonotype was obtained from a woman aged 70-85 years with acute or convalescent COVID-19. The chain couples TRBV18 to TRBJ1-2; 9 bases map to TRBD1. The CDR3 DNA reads TGTGCCAGCTCACCGAGACAGGGGGGCTATGGCTACACCTTC. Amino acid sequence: CASSPRQGGYGYTF.